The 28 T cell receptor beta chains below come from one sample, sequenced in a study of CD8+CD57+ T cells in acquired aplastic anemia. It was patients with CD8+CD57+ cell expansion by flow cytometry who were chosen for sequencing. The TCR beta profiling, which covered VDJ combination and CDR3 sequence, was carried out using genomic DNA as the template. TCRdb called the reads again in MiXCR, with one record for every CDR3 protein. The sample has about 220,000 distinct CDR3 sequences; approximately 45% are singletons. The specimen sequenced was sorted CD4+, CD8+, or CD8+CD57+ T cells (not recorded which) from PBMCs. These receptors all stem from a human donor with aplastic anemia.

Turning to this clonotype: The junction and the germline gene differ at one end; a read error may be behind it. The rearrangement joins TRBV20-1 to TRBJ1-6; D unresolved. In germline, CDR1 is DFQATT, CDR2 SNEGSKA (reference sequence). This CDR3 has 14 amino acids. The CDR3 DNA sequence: TGCAGTGCTAGACAGGTCTGGTATAATTCACCCCCCCACTTT. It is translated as CSARQVWYNSPPHF.

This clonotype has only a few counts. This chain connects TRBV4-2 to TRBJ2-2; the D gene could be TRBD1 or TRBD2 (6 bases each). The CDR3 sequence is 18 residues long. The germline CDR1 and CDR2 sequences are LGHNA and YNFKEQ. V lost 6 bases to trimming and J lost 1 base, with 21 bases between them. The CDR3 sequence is CASSIPMGAGRNTGELFF. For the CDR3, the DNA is TGTGCCAGCAGTATCCCCATGGGGGCGGGAAGGAACACCGGGGAGCTGTTTTTT.

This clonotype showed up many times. CDR3 DNA: TGTGCCAGCAGCCCTTTTTTCGCTAATGAGCAGTTCTTC. Protein product: CASSPFFANEQFF. V is TRBV7-3 and J is TRBJ2-1; D gene uncertain. The CDR3 length is 13 residues. V lost 5 bases to trimming and J lost 7 bases, with 12 bases between them. The germline gives CDR1 SGHTA, CDR2 FQGTGA.

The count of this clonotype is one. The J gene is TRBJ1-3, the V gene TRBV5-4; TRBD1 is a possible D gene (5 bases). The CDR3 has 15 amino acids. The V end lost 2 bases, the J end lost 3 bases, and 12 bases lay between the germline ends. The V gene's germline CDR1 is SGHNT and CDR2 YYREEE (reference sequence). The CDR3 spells CASSLRPGSGNTIYF. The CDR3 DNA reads TGTGCCAGCAGCTTAAGGCCAGGGAGTGGAAACACCATATATTTT.

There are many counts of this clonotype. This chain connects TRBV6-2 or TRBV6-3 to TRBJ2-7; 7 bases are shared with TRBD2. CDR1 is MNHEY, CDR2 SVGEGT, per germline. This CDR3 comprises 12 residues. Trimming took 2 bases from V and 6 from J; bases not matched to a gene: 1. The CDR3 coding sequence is TGTGCCAGCAGTTACCCGGGGGGCGAGCAGTACTTC. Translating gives CASSYPGGEQYF.

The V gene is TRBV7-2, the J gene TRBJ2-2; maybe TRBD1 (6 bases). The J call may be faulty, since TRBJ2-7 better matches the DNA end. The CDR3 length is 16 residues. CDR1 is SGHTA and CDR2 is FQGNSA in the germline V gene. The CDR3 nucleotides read TGTGCCAGCAGCTTAGACAGGGACGCGAACACCGGGGAGCAGTACTTC. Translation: CASSLDRDANTGEQYF.

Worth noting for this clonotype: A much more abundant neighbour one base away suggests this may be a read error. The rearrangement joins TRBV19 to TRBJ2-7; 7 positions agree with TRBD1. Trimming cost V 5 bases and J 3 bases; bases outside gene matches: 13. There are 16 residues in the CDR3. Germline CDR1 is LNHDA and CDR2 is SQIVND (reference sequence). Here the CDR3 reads CASSPPLMTGNYEQYF. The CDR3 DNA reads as TGTGCCAGTAGTCCCCCGTTAATGACAGGGAACTACGAGCAGTACTTC.

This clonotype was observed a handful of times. CDR3 region: CSVFRQGPYYEQYF. CDR3 coding DNA: TGCAGCGTTTTTAGACAGGGACCTTACTACGAGCAGTACTTC. The chain joins TRBV29-1 to TRBJ2-7; TRBD1 aligns across 7 bases. The germline CDR1 and CDR2 sequences are SQVTM and ANQGSEA. This CDR3 comprises 14 residues. J lost 3 bases, V lost 5 bases, and 10 bases had no gene match.

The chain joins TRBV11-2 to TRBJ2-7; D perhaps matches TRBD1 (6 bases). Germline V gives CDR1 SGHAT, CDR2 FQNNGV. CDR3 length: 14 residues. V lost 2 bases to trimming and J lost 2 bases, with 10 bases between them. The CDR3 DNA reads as TGTGCCAGCAGCTTAAACTGGGGGCCCTACGAGCAGTACTTC. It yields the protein CASSLNWGPYEQYF.

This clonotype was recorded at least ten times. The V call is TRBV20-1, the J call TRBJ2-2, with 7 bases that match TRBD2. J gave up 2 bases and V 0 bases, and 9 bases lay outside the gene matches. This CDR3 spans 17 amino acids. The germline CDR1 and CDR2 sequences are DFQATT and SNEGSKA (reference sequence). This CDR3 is CSARDYQRGVNTGELFF. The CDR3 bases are TGCAGTGCTAGAGATTACCAGCGGGGAGTCAACACCGGGGAGCTGTTTTTT.

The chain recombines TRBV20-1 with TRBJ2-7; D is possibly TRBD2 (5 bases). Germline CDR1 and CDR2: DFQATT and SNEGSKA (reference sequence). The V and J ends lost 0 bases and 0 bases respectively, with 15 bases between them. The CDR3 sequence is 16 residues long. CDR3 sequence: CSARDDRRASSYEQYF. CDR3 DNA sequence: TGCAGTGCTAGAGATGACCGGCGGGCGAGCTCCTACGAGCAGTACTTC.

CDR3 loop: CASSTGTGETQYF. The CDR3 region has the DNA TGTGCCAGCAGCACCGGGACAGGGGAGACCCAGTACTTC. V is TRBV6-5 and J is TRBJ2-5; 9 nucleotides line up with TRBD1. The V segment lost 6 bases and the J segment 5 bases; nucleotides outside the gene matches: 4. Germline-derived CDR1 and CDR2 are MNHEY and SVGAGI. The CDR3 runs 13 residues.

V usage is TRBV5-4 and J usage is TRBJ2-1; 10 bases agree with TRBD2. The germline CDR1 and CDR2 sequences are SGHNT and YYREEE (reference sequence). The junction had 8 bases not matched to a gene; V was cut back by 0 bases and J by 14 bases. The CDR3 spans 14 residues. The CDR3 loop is CASSLARTSGAEFF. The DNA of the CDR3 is TGTGCCAGCAGCTTGGCACGGACTAGCGGAGCAGAGTTCTTC.

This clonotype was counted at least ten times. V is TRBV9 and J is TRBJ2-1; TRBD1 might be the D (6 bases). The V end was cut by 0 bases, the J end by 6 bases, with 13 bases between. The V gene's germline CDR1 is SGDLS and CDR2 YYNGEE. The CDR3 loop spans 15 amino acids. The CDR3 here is CASSVAGTLINEQFF. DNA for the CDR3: TGTGCCAGCAGCGTAGCCGGGACACTAATCAATGAGCAGTTCTTC.

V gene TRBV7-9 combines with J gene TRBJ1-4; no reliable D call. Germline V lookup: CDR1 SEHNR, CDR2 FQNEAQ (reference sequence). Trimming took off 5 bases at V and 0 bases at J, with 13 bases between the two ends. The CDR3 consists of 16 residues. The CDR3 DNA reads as TGTGCCAGCAGCCCAATAGCAGCCTCAACTAATGAAAAACTGTTTTTT. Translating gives CASSPIAASTNEKLFF. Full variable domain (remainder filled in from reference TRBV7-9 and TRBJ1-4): DTGVSQNPRHKITKRGQNVTFRCDPISEHNRLYWYRQTLGQGPEFLTYFQNEAQLEKSRLLSDRFSAERPKGSFSTLEIQRTEQGDSAMYLCASSPIAASTNEKLFFGSGTQLSVL.

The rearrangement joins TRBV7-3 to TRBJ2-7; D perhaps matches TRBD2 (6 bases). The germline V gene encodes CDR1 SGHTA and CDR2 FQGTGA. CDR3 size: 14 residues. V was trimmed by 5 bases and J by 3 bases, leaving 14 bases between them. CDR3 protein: CASSPGGTDYEQYF. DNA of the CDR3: TGTGCCAGCAGCCCGGGCGGGACGGACTACGAGCAGTACTTC.

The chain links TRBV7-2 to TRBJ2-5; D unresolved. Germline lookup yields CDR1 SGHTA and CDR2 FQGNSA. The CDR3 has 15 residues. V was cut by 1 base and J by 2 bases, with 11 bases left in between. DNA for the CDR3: TGTGCCAGCAGCTTAGTCATCCAGGAACAAGAGACCCAGTACTTC. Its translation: CASSLVIQEQETQYF.

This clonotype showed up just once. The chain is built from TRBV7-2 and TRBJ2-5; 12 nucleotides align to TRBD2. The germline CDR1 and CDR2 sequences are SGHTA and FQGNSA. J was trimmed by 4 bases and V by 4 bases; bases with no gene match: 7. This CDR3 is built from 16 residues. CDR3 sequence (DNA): TGTGCCAGCAGCTGGGGTCTAGCGGGGGGGCCAGAGACCCAGTACTTC. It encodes CASSWGLAGGPETQYF.

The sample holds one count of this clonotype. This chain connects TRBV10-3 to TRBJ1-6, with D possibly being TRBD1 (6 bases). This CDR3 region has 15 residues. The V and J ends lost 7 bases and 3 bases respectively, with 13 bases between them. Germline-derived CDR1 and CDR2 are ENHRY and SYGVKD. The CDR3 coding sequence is TGTGCCATCAAGGGACCAGGGGACTATAATTCACCCCTCCACTTT. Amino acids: CAIKGPGDYNSPLHF.

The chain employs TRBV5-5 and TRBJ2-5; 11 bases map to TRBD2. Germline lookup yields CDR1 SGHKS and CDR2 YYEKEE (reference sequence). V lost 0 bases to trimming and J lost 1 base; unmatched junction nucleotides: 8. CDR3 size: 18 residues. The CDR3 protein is CASSLARLAGGSQETQYF. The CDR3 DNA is TGTGCCAGCAGCTTGGCCAGGCTAGCGGGGGGTTCCCAAGAGACCCAGTACTTC. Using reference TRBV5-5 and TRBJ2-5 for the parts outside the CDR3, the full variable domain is DAGVTQSPTHLIKTRGQQVTLRCSPISGHKSVSWYQQVLGQGPQFIFQYYEKEERGRGNFPDRFSARQFPNYSSELNVNALLLGDSALYLCASSLARLAGGSQETQYFGPGTRLLVL.

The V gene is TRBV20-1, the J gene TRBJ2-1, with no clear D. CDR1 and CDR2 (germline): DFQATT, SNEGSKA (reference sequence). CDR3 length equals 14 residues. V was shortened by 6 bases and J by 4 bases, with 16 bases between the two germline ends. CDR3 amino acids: CSAARLVPYNEQFF. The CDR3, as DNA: TGCAGTGCGGCCAGGCTAGTTCCATACAATGAGCAGTTCTTC.

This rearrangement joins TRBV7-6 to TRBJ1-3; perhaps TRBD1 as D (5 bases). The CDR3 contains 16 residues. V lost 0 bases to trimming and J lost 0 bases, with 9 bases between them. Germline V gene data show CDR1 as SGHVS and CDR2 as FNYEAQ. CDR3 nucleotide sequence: TGTGCCAGCAGCTTAGCAGGGACGAGCTCTGGAAACACCATATATTTT. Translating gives CASSLAGTSSGNTIYF.

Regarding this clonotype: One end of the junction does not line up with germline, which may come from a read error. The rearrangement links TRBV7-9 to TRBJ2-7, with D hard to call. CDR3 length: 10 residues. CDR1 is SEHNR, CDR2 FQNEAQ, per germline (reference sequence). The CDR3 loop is CASSAYGQYF. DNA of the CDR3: TGTGCCAGCAGCGCATACGGGCAGTACTTC.

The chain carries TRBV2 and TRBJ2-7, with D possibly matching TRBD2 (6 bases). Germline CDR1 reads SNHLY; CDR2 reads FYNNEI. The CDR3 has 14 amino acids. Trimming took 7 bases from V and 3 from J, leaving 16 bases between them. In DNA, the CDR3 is TGTGCCAGCAAGTCCGGCGGGGCCTACTACGAGCAGTACTTC. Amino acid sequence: CASKSGGAYYEQYF.

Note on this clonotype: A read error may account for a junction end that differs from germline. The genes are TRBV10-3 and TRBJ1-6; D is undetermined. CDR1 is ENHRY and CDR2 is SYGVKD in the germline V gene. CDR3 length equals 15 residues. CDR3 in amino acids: CASSWSDAANSPLHF. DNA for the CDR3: TGTGCCAGCAGTTGGTCGGATGCAGCCAATTCACCCCTCCACTTT.

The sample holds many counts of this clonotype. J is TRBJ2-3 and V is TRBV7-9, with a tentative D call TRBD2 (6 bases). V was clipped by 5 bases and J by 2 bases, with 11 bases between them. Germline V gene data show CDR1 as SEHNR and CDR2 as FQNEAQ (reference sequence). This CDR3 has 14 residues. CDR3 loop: CASSQRLDTDTQYF. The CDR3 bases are TGTGCCAGCAGCCAAAGACTAGACACAGATACGCAGTATTTT.

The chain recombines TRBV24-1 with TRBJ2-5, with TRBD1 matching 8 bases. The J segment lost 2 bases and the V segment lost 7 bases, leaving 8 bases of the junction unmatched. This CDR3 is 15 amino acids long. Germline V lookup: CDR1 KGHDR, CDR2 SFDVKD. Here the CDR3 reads CATSARGTGQETQYF. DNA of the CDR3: TGTGCCACCAGCGCACGGGGGACAGGTCAAGAGACCCAGTACTTC.

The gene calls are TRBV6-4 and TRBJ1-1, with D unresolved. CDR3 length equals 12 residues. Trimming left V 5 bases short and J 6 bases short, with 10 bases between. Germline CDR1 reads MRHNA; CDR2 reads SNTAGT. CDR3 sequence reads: CASSPDSAEAFF. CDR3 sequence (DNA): TGTGCCAGCAGTCCCGACTCTGCTGAAGCTTTCTTT.